These 5 T cell receptor beta chains share one sample of origin, sequenced in a study of blood T cell repertoires in COVID-19. Clones were sequenced by immunoSEQ multiplex PCR, and TCRdb holds only the in-frame ones, with some missing. The repertoire holds roughly 160,000 clones, roughly 86% seen once, with under 3% in the top ten. Source material: peripheral blood. All receptors derive from a woman at least 80 years old with COVID-19, enrolled during active disease.

The chain joins TRBV9 to TRBJ2-1; 7 bases map to TRBD2. Germline V gene data show CDR1 as SGDLS and CDR2 as YYNGEE. Trimming took 0 bases from V and 7 from J; bases not matched to a gene: 10. This CDR3 region has 16 residues. CDR3 DNA sequence: TGTGCCAGCAGCGTAGTTGCGGGAGCAGCATGGAATGAGCAGTTCTTC. Translating gives CASSVVAGAAWNEQFF. The full variable domain, in which reference TRBV9 and TRBJ2-1 provide the parts outside the CDR3, is DSGVTQTPKHLITATGQRVTLRCSPRSGDLSVYWYQQSLDQGLQFLIQYYNGEERAKGNILERFSAQQFPDLHSELNLSSLELGDSALYFCASSVVAGAAWNEQFFGPGTRLTVL.

This chain joins TRBV15 and TRBJ2-5; the match to TRBD2 covers 8 bases. CDR1 LNHNV and CDR2 YYDKDF come from the germline V gene (reference sequence). This CDR3 contains 15 residues. V was clipped by 5 bases and J by 5 bases; unmatched bases: 10. The DNA for the CDR3 is TGTGCCACCAGCCAACCGGGACTAGTTGCTGAGACCCAGTACTTC. Its protein is CATSQPGLVAETQYF.

This clone was found once. V usage is TRBV3-1 (or the pseudogene TRBV3-2) and J usage is TRBJ2-3; tentative D call: TRBD2 (6 bases). The V and J ends lost 1 base and 1 base respectively, with 15 bases between them. The CDR3 is 17 amino acids. The V gene's germline CDR1 is LGHDT and CDR2 YNNKEL (reference sequence). The CDR3 nucleotides are TGTGCCAGCAGCCAAGGACGACTAGGTCGAGGCACAGATACGCAGTATTTT. It specifies CASSQGRLGRGTDTQYF.

The chain links TRBV19 to TRBJ2-1; 9 bases fit TRBD2. The CDR3 has 14 amino acids. Germline CDR1 reads LNHDA; CDR2 reads SQIVND (reference sequence). V lost 9 bases to trimming and J lost 6 bases; unmatched junction nucleotides: 9. The CDR3 nucleotides are TGTGCCAGCTCCGTGGGGACTAGCAGCAATGAGCAGTTCTTC. It yields the protein CASSVGTSSNEQFF.

The V gene is TRBV3-1 (or the pseudogene TRBV3-2), the J gene TRBJ1-5; D ambiguous. V was shortened by 3 bases and J by 0 bases, with 6 bases between the two germline ends. This CDR3 has 14 amino acids. Germline V gene data show CDR1 as LGHDT and CDR2 as YNNKEL (reference sequence). The CDR3 DNA reads TGTGCCAGCAGCCACAGATATAGCAATCAGCCCCAGCATTTT. Its translation is CASSHRYSNQPQHF.